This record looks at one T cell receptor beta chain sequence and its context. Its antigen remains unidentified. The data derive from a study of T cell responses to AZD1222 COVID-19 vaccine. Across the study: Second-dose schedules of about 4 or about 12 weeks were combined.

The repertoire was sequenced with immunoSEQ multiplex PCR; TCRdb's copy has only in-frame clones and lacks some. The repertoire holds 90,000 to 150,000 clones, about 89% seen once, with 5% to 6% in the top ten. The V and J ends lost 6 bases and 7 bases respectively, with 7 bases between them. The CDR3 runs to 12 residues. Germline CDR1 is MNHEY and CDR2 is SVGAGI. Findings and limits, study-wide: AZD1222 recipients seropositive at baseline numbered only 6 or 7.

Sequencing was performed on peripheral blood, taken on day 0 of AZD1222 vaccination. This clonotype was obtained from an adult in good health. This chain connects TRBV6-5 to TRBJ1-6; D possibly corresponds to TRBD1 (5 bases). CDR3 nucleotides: TGTGCCAGCAGACAGGTCAATTCACCCCTCCACTTT. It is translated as CASRQVNSPLHF.